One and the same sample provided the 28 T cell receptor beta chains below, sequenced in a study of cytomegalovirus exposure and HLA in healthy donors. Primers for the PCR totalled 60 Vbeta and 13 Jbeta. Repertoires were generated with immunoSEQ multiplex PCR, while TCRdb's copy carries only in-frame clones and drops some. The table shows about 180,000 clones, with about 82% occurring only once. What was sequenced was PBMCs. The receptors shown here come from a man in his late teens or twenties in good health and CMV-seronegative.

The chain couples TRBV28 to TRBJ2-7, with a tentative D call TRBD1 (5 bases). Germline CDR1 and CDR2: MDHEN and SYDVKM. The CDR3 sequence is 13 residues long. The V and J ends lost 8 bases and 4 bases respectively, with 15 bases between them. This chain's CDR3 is CASGNAGFYEQYF. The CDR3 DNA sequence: TGTGCCAGCGGAAACGCAGGGTTTTACGAGCAGTACTTC.

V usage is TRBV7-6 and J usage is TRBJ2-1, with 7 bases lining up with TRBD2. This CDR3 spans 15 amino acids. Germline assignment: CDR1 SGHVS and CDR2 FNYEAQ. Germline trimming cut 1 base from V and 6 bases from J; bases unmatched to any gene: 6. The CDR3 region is CASSLVGGKSNEQFF. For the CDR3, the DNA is TGTGCCAGCAGCTTAGTGGGGGGGAAGAGCAATGAGCAGTTCTTC.

The CDR3 is CASSSQGAINEQYF. The CDR3 DNA sequence: TGTGCCAGCAGCTCCCAGGGGGCAATCAACGAGCAGTACTTC. This sequence joins TRBV11-3 and TRBJ2-7, with 8 bases aligning to TRBD1. V was pared by 4 bases and J by 5 bases, with 7 bases of the junction left unmatched. This CDR3 has 14 amino acids. CDR1 and CDR2 (germline): SGHNT, YENEEA.

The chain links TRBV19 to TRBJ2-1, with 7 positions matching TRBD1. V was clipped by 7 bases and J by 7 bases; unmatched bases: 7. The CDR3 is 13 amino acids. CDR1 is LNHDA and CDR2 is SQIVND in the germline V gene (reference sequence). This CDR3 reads CASNQGDWNEQFF. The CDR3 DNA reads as TGTGCCAGTAACCAGGGGGATTGGAATGAGCAGTTCTTC. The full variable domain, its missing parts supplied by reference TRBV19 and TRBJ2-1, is DGGITQSPKYLFRKEGQNVTLSCEQNLNHDAMYWYRQDPGQGLRLIYYSQIVNDFQKGDIAEGYSVSREKKESFPLTVTSAQKNPTAFYLCASNQGDWNEQFFGPGTRLTVL.

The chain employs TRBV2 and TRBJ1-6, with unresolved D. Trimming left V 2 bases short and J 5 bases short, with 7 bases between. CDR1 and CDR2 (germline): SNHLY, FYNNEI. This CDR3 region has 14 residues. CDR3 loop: CASSEIRDNSPLHF. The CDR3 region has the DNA TGTGCCAGCAGTGAAATACGGGATAATTCACCCCTCCACTTT.

The CDR3 sequence is CASSRGGAITGELFF. CDR3 nucleotide sequence: TGTGCCAGCAGCAGGGGGGGAGCTATCACCGGGGAGCTGTTTTTT. The chain carries TRBV9 and TRBJ2-2, with D tentatively TRBD2 (7 bases). Trimming left V 4 bases short and J 4 bases short, with 14 bases between. Germline V gives CDR1 SGDLS, CDR2 YYNGEE. This CDR3 has 15 residues.

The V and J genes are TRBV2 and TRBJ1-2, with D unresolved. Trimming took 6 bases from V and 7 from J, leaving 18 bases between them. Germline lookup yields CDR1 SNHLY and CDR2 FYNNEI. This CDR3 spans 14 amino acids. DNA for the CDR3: TGTGCCAGCAGCCTTGGTCGGACTGTCCGTGGCTACACCTTC. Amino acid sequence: CASSLGRTVRGYTF.

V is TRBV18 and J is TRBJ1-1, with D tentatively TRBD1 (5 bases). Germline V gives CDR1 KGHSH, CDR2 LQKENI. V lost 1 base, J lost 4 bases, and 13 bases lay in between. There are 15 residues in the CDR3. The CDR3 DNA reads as TGTGCCAGCTCACCACGGGAGCTCGGGGGCACTGAAGCTTTCTTT. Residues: CASSPRELGGTEAFF.

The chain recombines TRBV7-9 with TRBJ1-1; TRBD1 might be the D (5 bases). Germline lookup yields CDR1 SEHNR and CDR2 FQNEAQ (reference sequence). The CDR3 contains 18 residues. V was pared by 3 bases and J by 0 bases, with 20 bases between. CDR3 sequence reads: CASSFARVEGSMNTEAFF. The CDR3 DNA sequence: TGTGCCAGCAGCTTCGCGAGGGTGGAGGGGTCCATGAACACTGAAGCTTTCTTT.

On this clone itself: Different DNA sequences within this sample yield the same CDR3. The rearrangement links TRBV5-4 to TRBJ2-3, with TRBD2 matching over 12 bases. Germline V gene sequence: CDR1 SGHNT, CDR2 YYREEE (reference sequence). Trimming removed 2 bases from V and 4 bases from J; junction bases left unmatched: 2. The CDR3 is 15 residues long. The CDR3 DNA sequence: TGTGCCAGCAGCTTTCCTAGCGGGGGGGCAGATACGCAGTATTTT. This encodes CASSFPSGGADTQYF.

The CDR3 DNA sequence: TGCGCCAGCACGACTCCAGCGAACACCGGGGAGCTGTTTTTT. Translating it yields CASTTPANTGELFF. V and J are TRBV5-1 and TRBJ2-2; D is uncertain. V lost 6 bases to trimming and J lost 0 bases, with 9 bases between them. Germline V lookup: CDR1 SGHRS, CDR2 YFSETQ. The CDR3 consists of 14 residues.

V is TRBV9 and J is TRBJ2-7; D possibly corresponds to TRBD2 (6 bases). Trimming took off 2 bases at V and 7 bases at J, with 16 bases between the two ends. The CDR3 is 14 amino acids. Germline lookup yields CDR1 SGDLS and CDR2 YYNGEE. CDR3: CASSVSGERGEQYF. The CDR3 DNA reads TGTGCCAGCAGCGTTTCGGGGGAAAGGGGAGAGCAGTACTTC.

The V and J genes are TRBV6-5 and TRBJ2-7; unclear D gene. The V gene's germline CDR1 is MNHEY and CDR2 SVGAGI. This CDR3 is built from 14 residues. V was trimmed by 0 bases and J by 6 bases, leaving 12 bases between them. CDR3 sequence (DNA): TGTGCCAGCAGTTACTCCGGCACTACCTCCGAGCAGTACTTC. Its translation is CASSYSGTTSEQYF.

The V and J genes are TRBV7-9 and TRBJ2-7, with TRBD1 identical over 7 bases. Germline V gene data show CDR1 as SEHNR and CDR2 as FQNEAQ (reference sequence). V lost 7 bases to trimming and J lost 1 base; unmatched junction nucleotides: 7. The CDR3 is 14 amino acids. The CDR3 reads CASNPGTASYEQYF. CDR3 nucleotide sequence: TGTGCCAGCAACCCCGGGACAGCGTCCTACGAGCAGTACTTC.

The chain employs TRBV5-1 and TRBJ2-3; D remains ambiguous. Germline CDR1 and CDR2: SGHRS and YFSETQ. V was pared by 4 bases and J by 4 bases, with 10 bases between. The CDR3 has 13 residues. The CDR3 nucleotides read TGCGCCAGCAGCCTAGGTAGAGCAGATACGCAGTATTTT. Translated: CASSLGRADTQYF.

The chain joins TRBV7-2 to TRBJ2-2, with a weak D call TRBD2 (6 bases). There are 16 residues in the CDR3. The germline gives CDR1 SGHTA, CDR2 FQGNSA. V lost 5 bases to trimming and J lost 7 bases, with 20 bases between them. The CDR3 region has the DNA TGTGCCAGCAGCCCAGACCGCCGACTAGTGGGCGGGGAGCTGTTTTTT. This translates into CASSPDRRLVGGELFF.

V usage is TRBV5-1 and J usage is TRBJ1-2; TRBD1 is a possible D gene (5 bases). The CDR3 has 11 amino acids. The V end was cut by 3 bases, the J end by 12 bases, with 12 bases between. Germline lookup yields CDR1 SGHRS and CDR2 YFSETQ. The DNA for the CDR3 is TGCGCCAGCAGCTCCGGGACTTTCAACACCTTC. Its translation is CASSSGTFNTF.

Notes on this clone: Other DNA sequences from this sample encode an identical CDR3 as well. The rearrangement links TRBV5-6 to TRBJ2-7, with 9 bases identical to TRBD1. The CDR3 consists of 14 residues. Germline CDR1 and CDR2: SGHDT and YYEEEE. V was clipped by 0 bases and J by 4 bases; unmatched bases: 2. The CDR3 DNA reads TGTGCCAGCAGCTTGGGACAGGGGGGGTACGAGCAGTACTTC. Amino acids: CASSLGQGGYEQYF. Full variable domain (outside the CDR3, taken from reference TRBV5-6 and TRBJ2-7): DAGVTQSPTHLIKTRGQQVTLRCSPKSGHDTVSWYQQALGQGPQFIFQYYEEEERQRGNFPDRFSGHQFPNYSSELNVNALLLGDSALYLCASSLGQGGYEQYFGPGTRLTVT.

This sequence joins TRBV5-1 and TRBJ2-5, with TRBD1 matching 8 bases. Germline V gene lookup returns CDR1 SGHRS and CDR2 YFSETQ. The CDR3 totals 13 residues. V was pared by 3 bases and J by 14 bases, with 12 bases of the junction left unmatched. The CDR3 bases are TGCGCCAGCAGCTCCTACGGACAGGGTCTTCATTACTTC. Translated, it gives CASSSYGQGLHYF.

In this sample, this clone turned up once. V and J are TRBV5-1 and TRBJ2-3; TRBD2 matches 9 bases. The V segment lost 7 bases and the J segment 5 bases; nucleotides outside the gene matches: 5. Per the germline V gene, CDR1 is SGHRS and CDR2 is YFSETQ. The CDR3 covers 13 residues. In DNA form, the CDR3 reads TGCGCCAGCGCGGGGGGGGTCGGAGATACGCAGTATTTT. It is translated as CASAGGVGDTQYF.

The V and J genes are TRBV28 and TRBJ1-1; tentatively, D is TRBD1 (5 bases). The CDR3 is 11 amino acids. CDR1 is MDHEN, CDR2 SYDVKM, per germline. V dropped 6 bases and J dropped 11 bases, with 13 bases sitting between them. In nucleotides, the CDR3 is TGTGCCAGCAGGTCATGGGGGGAGGCTTTCTTT. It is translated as CASRSWGEAFF.

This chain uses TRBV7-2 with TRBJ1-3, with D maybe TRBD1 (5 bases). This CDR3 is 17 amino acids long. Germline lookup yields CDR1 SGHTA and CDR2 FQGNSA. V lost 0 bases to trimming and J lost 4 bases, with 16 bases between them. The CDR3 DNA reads TGTGCCAGCAGCTTAGCGGGGCGGACCCTTGCAGGAAACACCATATATTTT. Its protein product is CASSLAGRTLAGNTIYF.

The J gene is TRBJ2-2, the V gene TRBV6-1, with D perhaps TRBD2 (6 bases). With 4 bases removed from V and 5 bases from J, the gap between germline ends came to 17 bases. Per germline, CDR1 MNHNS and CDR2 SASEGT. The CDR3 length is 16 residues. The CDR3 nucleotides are TGTGCCAGCAGTGGCGGGACCCAAAGAAGGACCGGGGAGCTGTTTTTT. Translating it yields CASSGGTQRRTGELFF.

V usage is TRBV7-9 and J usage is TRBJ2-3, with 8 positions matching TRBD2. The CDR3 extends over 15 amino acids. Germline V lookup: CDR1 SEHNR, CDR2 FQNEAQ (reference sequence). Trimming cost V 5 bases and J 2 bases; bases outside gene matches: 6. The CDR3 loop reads CASSRISGITDTQYF. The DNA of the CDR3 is TGTGCCAGCAGCCGGATTAGCGGGATCACAGATACGCAGTATTTT.

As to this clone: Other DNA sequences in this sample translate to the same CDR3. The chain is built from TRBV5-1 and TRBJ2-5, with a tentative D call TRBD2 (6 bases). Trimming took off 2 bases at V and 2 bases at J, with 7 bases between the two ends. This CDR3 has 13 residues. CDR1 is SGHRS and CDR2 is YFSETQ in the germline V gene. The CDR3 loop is CASSFGGQETQYF. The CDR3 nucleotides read TGCGCCAGCAGCTTTGGAGGGCAAGAGACCCAGTACTTC.

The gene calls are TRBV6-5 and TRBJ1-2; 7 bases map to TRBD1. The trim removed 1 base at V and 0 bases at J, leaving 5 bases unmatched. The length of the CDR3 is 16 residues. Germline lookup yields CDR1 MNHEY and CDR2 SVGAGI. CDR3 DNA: TGTGCCAGCAGTTACTTACAGGGGCGAACTAACTATGGCTACACCTTC. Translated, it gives CASSYLQGRTNYGYTF.

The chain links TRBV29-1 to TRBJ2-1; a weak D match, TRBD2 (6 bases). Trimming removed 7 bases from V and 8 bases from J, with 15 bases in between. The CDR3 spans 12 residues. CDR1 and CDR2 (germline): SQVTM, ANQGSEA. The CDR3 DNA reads TGCAGCGCCTTCGGGACTTTCTATGAGCAGTTCTTC. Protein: CSAFGTFYEQFF.

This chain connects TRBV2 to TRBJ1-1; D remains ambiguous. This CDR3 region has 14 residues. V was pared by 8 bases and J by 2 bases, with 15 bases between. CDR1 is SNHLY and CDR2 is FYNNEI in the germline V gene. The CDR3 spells CASVRTGINTEAFF. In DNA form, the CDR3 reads TGTGCCAGCGTGCGGACGGGGATAAACACTGAAGCTTTCTTT.